Each of the 27 T cell receptor beta chains below was sequenced from the same sample in a study of T-cell reconstitution after alpha-beta-depleted transplantation in children. Molecular barcoding with unique molecular identifiers was used for the TCRbeta library. TCRdb reprocessed the PCR reads with MiXCR, giving one entry per CDR3 protein. The table lists approximately 300,000 distinct CDR3 sequences, almost 8% of them singletons. The antigens these receptors bind are not known. General study points: A year had passed since transplant, and T-cell counts and diversity by then came mostly from newly produced T cells.

The source was peripheral blood, collected 360 days after TCRalphabeta/CD19-depleted stem cell transplant. These receptors came from a female patient between 2 and 10 years old who had a stem cell transplant for Fanconi anemia, so the T cells may come from the graft donor.

This clonotype has ten or more counts. The DNA of the CDR3 is TGTGCCAGCAGCTCTAGCCCGGGACAGGGAGGGAATGAGCAGTTCTTC. This gives the protein CASSSSPGQGGNEQFF. This chain connects TRBV7-6 to TRBJ2-1; 9 nucleotides line up with TRBD1. With 4 bases clipped from V and 7 bases from J, the junction kept 11 bases outside the gene matches. The CDR3 extends over 16 amino acids. The germline CDR1 and CDR2 sequences are SGHVS and FNYEAQ.

Remarks on this clonotype: At one end, the junction sequence differs from germline, possibly due to a read error. The genes are TRBV7-2 and TRBJ2-5, with TRBD1 matching 8 bases. CDR3 length: 17 residues. Germline assignment: CDR1 SGHTA and CDR2 FQGNSA. The DNA of the CDR3 is TGTGCCAGCAGCATAGCGAGGACAGGGTTATTCCAAGAGACCCAGTACTTC. Translating it yields CASSIARTGLFQETQYF.

This clonotype was observed at least ten times. The chain carries TRBV5-6 and TRBJ1-6; the match to TRBD1 covers 8 bases. V lost 2 bases, J lost 10 bases, and 8 bases stayed unmatched. The CDR3 spans 15 residues. Per the germline V gene, CDR1 is SGHDT and CDR2 is YYEEEE. The CDR3 region has the DNA TGTGCCAGCAGCTTTGGACAGGGTATAGGGTCACCCCTCCACTTT. Encoded protein: CASSFGQGIGSPLHF. The full variable domain, completed using reference TRBV5-6 and TRBJ1-6, is DAGVTQSPTHLIKTRGQQVTLRCSPKSGHDTVSWYQQALGQGPQFIFQYYEEEERQRGNFPDRFSGHQFPNYSSELNVNALLLGDSALYLCASSFGQGIGSPLHFGNGTRLTVT.

The chain employs TRBV5-6 and TRBJ2-7; 9 bases are a match to TRBD2. The CDR3 spans 16 residues. V trimming: 0 bases; J trimming: 3 bases; junction bases outside the gene matches: 7. Germline V CDR1 and CDR2: SGHDT, YYEEEE. The CDR3 loop reads CASSLAPAGGVYEQYF. In DNA form, the CDR3 reads TGTGCCAGCAGCTTGGCCCCCGCGGGAGGGGTCTACGAGCAGTACTTC.

About this clonotype itself: A much more abundant neighbour one base away suggests this may be a read error. This chain links TRBV20-1 with TRBJ2-3, with D unclear. Germline V gives CDR1 DFQATT, CDR2 SNEGSKA (reference sequence). This CDR3 has 12 amino acids. Here the CDR3 DNA reads TGCAGTGCTCGGGCGGCGGTAGATATGCAGTATTTT. Amino acid sequence: CSARAAVDMQYF.

This clonotype was observed at least ten times. The CDR3 protein is CASSLVAKIYEQYF. CDR3 nucleotides: TGTGCCAGCAGCTTGGTCGCGAAGATCTACGAGCAGTACTTC. V and J are TRBV5-6 and TRBJ2-7; D is undetermined. CDR1 is SGHDT, CDR2 YYEEEE, per germline. The CDR3 extends over 14 amino acids. V was pared by 0 bases and J by 3 bases, with 10 bases between.

This clonotype showed up just a few times. V gene TRBV5-1 combines with J gene TRBJ1-4; the D gene is possibly TRBD1 (6 bases). This CDR3 is built from 15 residues. CDR1 SGHRS and CDR2 YFSETQ come from the germline V gene. The V and J ends lost 2 bases and 5 bases respectively, with 13 bases between them. As DNA, the CDR3 is TGCGCCAGCAGCTTTGTAACAGGGACGAATGAAAAACTGTTTTTT. Translating it yields CASSFVTGTNEKLFF.

The rearrangement joins TRBV9 to TRBJ2-4; D is ambiguous. Germline V gives CDR1 SGDLS, CDR2 YYNGEE. This CDR3 is 15 amino acids long. The ends were cut back, 1 base at V and 0 bases at J, with 8 bases in the middle. The chain's CDR3 is CASSVNGLAKNIQYF. As DNA, the CDR3 is TGTGCCAGCAGCGTAAACGGTCTAGCCAAAAACATTCAGTACTTC.

The rearrangement joins TRBV27 to TRBJ2-3, with no clear D. Deletions cut 2 bases from V and 1 base from J, with 7 bases between. The CDR3 consists of 14 residues. Per the germline V gene, CDR1 is MNHEY and CDR2 is SMNVEV (reference sequence). Here the CDR3 DNA reads TGTGCCAGCAGTTTAGAAGATGGCACAGATACGCAGTATTTT. Its protein product is CASSLEDGTDTQYF.

This clonotype was counted at least ten times. The chain combines TRBV25-1 with TRBJ2-1; D is uncertain. The V gene lost 7 bases and the J gene lost 0 bases, with 1 base spanning the gap. CDR1 is MGHDK and CDR2 is SYGVNS in the germline V gene. CDR3 length: 11 amino acids. The DNA of the CDR3 is TGTGCCAGCATCTCCTACAATGAGCAGTTCTTC. This encodes CASISYNEQFF. Full variable domain (outside the CDR3, taken from reference TRBV25-1 and TRBJ2-1): EADIYQTPRYLVIGTGKKITLECSQTMGHDKMYWYQQDPGMELHLIHYSYGVNSTEKGDLSSESTVSRIRTEHFPLTLESARPSHTSQYLCASISYNEQFFGPGTRLTVL.

This clonotype was seen many times. The chain carries TRBV12-3 or TRBV12-4 and TRBJ1-2, with D possibly being TRBD1 (5 bases). This CDR3 has 14 residues. V dropped 1 base and J dropped 3 bases, with 9 bases sitting between them. CDR3 sequence: CASSLGGGHYGYTF. CDR3 DNA: TGTGCCAGCAGTTTAGGGGGGGGTCACTATGGCTACACCTTC.

This chain links TRBV6-5 with TRBJ2-2; D is undetermined. Looked up from germline, CDR1 is MNHEY and CDR2 is SVGAGI. Trimming took 0 bases from V and 5 from J, leaving 13 bases between them. This CDR3 is 16 amino acids long. CDR3 coding DNA: TGTGCCAGCAGTTACTCGAAGGGCGAGGTGACCGGGGAGCTGTTTTTT. It codes for CASSYSKGEVTGELFF.

This clonotype has just a few counts. The chain combines TRBV7-9 with TRBJ2-5; 7 nucleotides agree with TRBD1. The CDR3 length is 14 residues. Trimming at V came to 4 bases and at J to 0 bases, leaving 2 bases not matched to a gene. CDR1 and CDR2 from the germline V gene are SEHNR and FQNEAQ (reference sequence). For the CDR3, the DNA is TGTGCCAGCAGCTCCAGGGGGTACCAAGAGACCCAGTACTTC. Amino acid sequence: CASSSRGYQETQYF.

In this sample, this clonotype turned up a few times. The rearrangement links TRBV5-1 to TRBJ2-1; 11 bases match TRBD2. Germline V gives CDR1 SGHRS, CDR2 YFSETQ. V lost 4 bases and J lost 8; bases outside the gene matches: 11. The CDR3 has 16 amino acids. CDR3 coding DNA: TGCGCCAGCAGCACCAGAATAGCGGGGGGGCCCCATGAGCAGTTCTTC. Translation: CASSTRIAGGPHEQFF.

This clonotype was observed many times. J is TRBJ2-1 and V is TRBV4-3; 8 bases line up with TRBD1. From germline, CDR1 is LGHNA and CDR2 YSLEER. This CDR3 comprises 16 residues. The V and J ends lost 1 base and 4 bases, in that order; junction bases with no gene match: 6. CDR3 DNA sequence: TGCGCCAGCAGCCAAGCCCCCGGGACAGGTTACAATGAGCAGTTCTTC. Protein: CASSQAPGTGYNEQFF.

The V gene is TRBV7-2, the J gene TRBJ1-1, with 9 nucleotides matching TRBD1. CDR3 size: 16 residues. Germline V gene data show CDR1 as SGHTA and CDR2 as FQGNSA. The V and J ends lost 2 bases and 5 bases, in that order; junction bases with no gene match: 9. The CDR3 DNA reads as TGTGCCAGCAGCTTAACTAAAGGACAGGGGAAAACTGAAGCTTTCTTT. This translates into CASSLTKGQGKTEAFF.

This clonotype was observed many times. The chain joins TRBV21-1 to TRBJ2-1; TRBD2 is taken as the D call from the table, unchecked against the DNA. TRBV21-1 is given as a pseudogene. The CDR3 totals 18 residues. CDR3 nucleotide sequence: TGTGCCAGCAGCAAATTTACTGGCTCAACGACGCTAGAGAATGAGCAGTTCTTC. This encodes CASSKFTGSTTLENEQFF.

The genes are TRBV4-1 and TRBJ2-2, with 8 bases that match TRBD2. CDR3 length: 17 amino acids. The germline gives CDR1 MGHRA, CDR2 YSYEKL. The ends lost 2 bases at V and 0 bases at J; junction bases unmatched: 5. CDR3 coding DNA: TGCGCCAGCAGCCAACCCCGGGGGGGGGCGAACACCGGGGAGCTGTTTTTT. It specifies CASSQPRGGANTGELFF.

This clonotype was counted many times. V gene TRBV20-1 combines with J gene TRBJ1-3; D not resolved. Trimming cost V 5 bases and J 6 bases, with 14 bases left between them. CDR1 is DFQATT and CDR2 is SNEGSKA in the germline V gene (reference sequence). The CDR3 sequence is 13 residues long. The CDR3 DNA reads as TGCAGTGCTCGGGTTATGGGTCTAAACACCATATATTTT. Its protein is CSARVMGLNTIYF.

This clonotype was found a few times. The chain recombines TRBV11-2 with TRBJ1-6, with TRBD1 as a possible D gene (5 bases). Between the trimmed V and J ends, which lost 5 bases and 9 bases, there was a span of 17 bases. The CDR3 extends over 15 amino acids. Germline assignment: CDR1 SGHAT and CDR2 FQNNGV. In DNA form, the CDR3 reads TGTGCCAGCAGCCCCCAGGGTGTCTATCGTTCACCCCTCCACTTT. Its translation: CASSPQGVYRSPLHF.

The chain employs TRBV13 and TRBJ2-4; D is ambiguous. The CDR3 runs 16 residues. V lost 3 bases to trimming and J lost 3 bases, with 15 bases between them. Germline-derived CDR1 and CDR2 are PRHDT and FYEKMQ (reference sequence). This CDR3 is CASSFDSPTYKNIQYF. Written as DNA, the CDR3 is TGTGCCAGCAGCTTCGACTCCCCAACGTACAAAAACATTCAGTACTTC.

This clonotype has ten or more counts. The gene calls are TRBV7-3 and TRBJ2-5; 7 nucleotides match TRBD1. The CDR3 runs to 13 residues. The ends lost 5 bases at V and 5 bases at J; junction bases unmatched: 5. The germline V gene has CDR1 SGHTA and CDR2 FQGTGA. The CDR3 loop reads CASSKGQWETQYF. CDR3 coding DNA: TGTGCCAGCAGCAAGGGACAGTGGGAGACCCAGTACTTC.

The chain couples TRBV5-5 to TRBJ1-5; 10 nucleotides line up with TRBD1. The CDR3 is 16 amino acids. The germline CDR1 and CDR2 sequences are SGHKS and YYEKEE (reference sequence). V shed 1 base, J shed 11 bases, and the junction held 12 bases outside the gene matches. The CDR3 spells CASSLSGQGNHGAQHF. The CDR3 bases are TGTGCCAGCAGCTTGTCGGGACAGGGGAACCACGGGGCCCAGCATTTT. Complete variable domain (other parts from reference TRBV5-5 and TRBJ1-5): DAGVTQSPTHLIKTRGQQVTLRCSPISGHKSVSWYQQVLGQGPQFIFQYYEKEERGRGNFPDRFSARQFPNYSSELNVNALLLGDSALYLCASSLSGQGNHGAQHFGDGTRLSIL.

The chain is built from TRBV6-2 or TRBV6-3 and TRBJ1-1, with TRBD1 matching 7 bases. The CDR3 sequence is 15 residues long. J was trimmed by 0 bases and V by 9 bases; bases with no gene match: 10. In germline, CDR1 is MNHEY, CDR2 SVGEGT. CDR3 residues: CASGREGQMNTEAFF. CDR3 in DNA: TGTGCCAGTGGGAGGGAGGGACAGATGAACACTGAAGCTTTCTTT.

This clonotype was found many times. The chain has TRBV12-3 or TRBV12-4 and TRBJ1-2, with D uncertain. The CDR3 length is 11 residues. V was cut by 1 base and J by 8 bases, with 5 bases left in between. The CDR3 protein is CASSLGEGYTF. As DNA, the CDR3 is TGTGCCAGCAGTTTAGGGGAGGGCTACACCTTC.

This clonotype was detected many times. This sequence joins TRBV11-2 and TRBJ1-2; 7 nucleotides align to TRBD1. This CDR3 spans 19 amino acids. The V gene end was trimmed by 0 bases and the J gene end by 4 bases; junction bases not matched to a gene: 17. Germline CDR1 SGHAT, CDR2 FQNNGV. The CDR3 nucleotides read TGTGCCAGCAGCTTAGACGGAGGGGGCGGCACGACCGACATCTATGGCTACACCTTC. This codes for CASSLDGGGGTTDIYGYTF.

This clonotype was counted many times. V and J are TRBV5-1 and TRBJ2-2; no firm D call. Germline V CDR1 and CDR2: SGHRS, YFSETQ. CDR3 length: 13 residues. Deletions cut 0 bases from V and 5 bases from J, with 5 bases between. Here the CDR3 DNA reads TGCGCCAGCAGCTTGGAAGGAACCGGGGAGCTGTTTTTT. Its translation is CASSLEGTGELFF.